This T cell receptor (beta chain) was found in a study of blood T cell repertoires in COVID-19 (dated by TCRdb to about 2020). Broadly, across the study: Collaborator samples came from the United States, Italy and Spain and covered acute and convalescent phases of COVID-19. A freely available public database, intended as a resource for researchers studying the immune response to SARS-CoV-2, is where the repertoires were released. Nearly every sample came with metadata listing a de-identified subject ID, COVID-19 status, age in years and sex. Where available, HLA class I and class II types were taken from metadata supplied by the sample provider and were not determined by assay-based typing. The samples were drawn from the first 160 participants of the ongoing ImmuneRACE study and from over a thousand subjects provided by 6 global collaborators. The dataset comprised deeply sampled blood TCRbeta repertoires from subjects exposed to, actively infected with, or recovered from COVID-19. The material from the prospective study consisted of cDNA or gDNA derived from T cells, B-cell-depleted T cells, or PBMCs.

On this clone: The antigen this receptor binds is unknown. No quality values exist for individual bases; no much larger clone is one base distant.

General findings and caveats noted by the study authors: How much clinical and demographic metadata was included differed by source and by participant, and the metadata was provided uncurated.

At one collaborating source in Seattle, patients were enrolled during active infection and were followed longitudinally through the course of disease. The collaborating institutions used their own protocols to collect whole blood in K2EDTA tubes. For TCRbeta analysis, collaborators shipped samples in one of three forms: frozen whole blood, isolated PBMCs, or DNA extracted from either of those sample types. The immunoSEQ Assay, a bias-controlled multiplex PCR, was used to amplify TCRbeta CDR3 regions from genomic DNA. Per the original workflow: Nucleated cell counts per sample were estimated from amplification of reference gene primers within the assay. To quantify the absolute abundance of each unique TCRbeta CDR3 rearrangement, sequence reads were collapsed and filtered. For each sample, productive Simpson clonality was calculated as the square root of Simpson's diversity index over productive rearrangements. TCRdb took over this immuneACCESS table, retaining in-frame rearrangements with V and J assigned. Such tables are incomplete; in checked studies, under half of the missing clones stem from an unresolved V gene, and the remainder is unexplained. For V, J and clone size, that table is used; D and trimming come from the DNA. The sample table shows about 270,000 clones, and 91% are seen once. The ten largest make up approximately 2.6% of the sample.

Including cysteine and phenylalanine, the CDR3 has 15 amino acids. CDR3 DNA only is kept here, 45 bases in frame from base 1. V is cut by 4 bases and J by 5 bases, and the space between the germline ends is 17 bases. The germline V gene supplies CDR1 SGHRS and CDR2 YFSETQ. Sequences were obtained from peripheral blood. This receptor was taken from a person aged 18 to 35 with COVID-19, enrolled during active disease. This sequence uses TRBV5-1 and TRBJ2-3, and the D gene may be TRBD2, 6 bases matching. CDR3 reads: CASSPLGGEQDTQYF. The DNA sequence is as follows: TGCGCCAGCAGCCCCCTAGGAGGGGAGCAAGATACGCAGTATTTT. Joined to the reference TRBV5-1 and TRBJ2-3 proteins, this CDR3 gives the full variable domain: KAGVTQTPRYLIKTRGQQVTLSCSPISGHRSVSWYQQTPGQGLQFLFEYFSETQRNKGNFPGRFSGRQFSNSRSEMNVSTLELGDSALYLCASSPLGGEQDTQYFGPGTRLTVL.